The 26 T cell receptor beta chains reported below all come from one sample, sequenced in a study of preoperative IRX-2 immunotherapy in early breast cancer. Some clones are missing from TCRdb's copy, which holds only in-frame ones; the method was immunoSEQ multiplex PCR. The table has 40,000 or so clones, about 95% seen once. Described treatment: preoperative locoregional IRX-2 cytokine immunotherapy. This specimen was tumor tissue, taken after IRX-2 immunotherapy. The receptors come from a human donor with breast cancer.

This chain uses TRBV28 with TRBJ2-7; D remains unclear. The CDR3 has 14 residues. The V gene's germline CDR1 is MDHEN and CDR2 SYDVKM. V lost 6 bases to trimming and J lost 3 bases, with 15 bases between them. The CDR3 loop reads CASSPPGSVYEQYF. The CDR3, as DNA: TGTGCCAGCAGCCCCCCCGGGTCCGTCTACGAGCAGTACTTC.

J is TRBJ1-6 and V is TRBV30; TRBD1 matches 7 bases. The CDR3 loop spans 13 amino acids. Trimming took 1 base from V and 9 from J; bases not matched to a gene: 3. CDR1 GTSNPN and CDR2 SVGIG come from the germline V gene (reference sequence). The CDR3 DNA is TGTGCCTGGAGTGGGCAGGGGGTTTCACCCCTCCACTTT. Translation gives CAWSGQGVSPLHF. Using reference TRBV30 and TRBJ1-6 for the parts outside the CDR3, the full variable domain is SQTIHQWPATLVQPVGSPLSLECTVEGTSNPNLYWYRQAAGRGLQLLFYSVGIGQISSEVPQNLSASRPQDRQFILSSKKLLLSDSGFYLCAWSGQGVSPLHFGNGTRLTVT.

V is TRBV7-6 and J is TRBJ1-1; a weak D match, TRBD1 (6 bases). Trimming pared 4 bases from V and 5 bases from J, leaving 11 bases between. The CDR3 runs 13 residues. CDR1 and CDR2 (germline): SGHVS, FNYEAQ. The CDR3 here is CASSSYRETEAFF. In DNA, the CDR3 is TGTGCCAGCAGCTCATACAGGGAAACTGAAGCTTTCTTT.

The rearrangement uses TRBV5-1 and TRBJ1-1; a possible D gene is TRBD1 (5 bases). Germline V gene lookup returns CDR1 SGHRS and CDR2 YFSETQ. Trimming pared 1 base from V and 2 bases from J, leaving 12 bases between. The CDR3 spans 15 residues. CDR3 nucleotide sequence: TGCGCCAGCAGCTTGATGCGGGGCGCAAACACTGAAGCTTTCTTT. It codes for CASSLMRGANTEAFF.

The rearrangement links TRBV4-2 to TRBJ2-5, with D maybe TRBD2 (7 bases). This CDR3 comprises 17 residues. Trimming shortened V by 0 bases and J by 5 bases, and 19 bases separated the two germline ends. Germline values: CDR1 LGHNA, CDR2 YNFKEQ. The CDR3 is CASSQDQGRDFEETQYF. CDR3 nucleotides: TGTGCCAGCAGCCAAGACCAGGGGAGGGATTTTGAGGAGACCCAGTACTTC.

The chain carries TRBV18 and TRBJ1-5; D gene ambiguous. V was pared by 4 bases and J by 0 bases, with 10 bases between. Germline CDR1 KGHSH, CDR2 LQKENI. The length of the CDR3 is 15 residues. The DNA of the CDR3 is TGTGCCAGCTCACAAACAGTGTATAGCAATCAGCCCCAGCATTTT. Amino acids: CASSQTVYSNQPQHF.

This chain uses TRBV28 with TRBJ2-5; possible D gene TRBD1, 5 bases. This CDR3 contains 13 residues. The germline V gene has CDR1 MDHEN and CDR2 SYDVKM. The V and J ends lost 2 bases and 4 bases respectively, with 8 bases between them. CDR3: CASSLDGAETQYF. The CDR3 nucleotides are TGTGCCAGCAGTTTAGATGGGGCAGAGACCCAGTACTTC.

This sequence joins TRBV19 and TRBJ1-1; D remains ambiguous. Trimming took 9 bases from V and 4 from J, leaving 18 bases between them. Germline V gives CDR1 LNHDA, CDR2 SQIVND (reference sequence). The CDR3 has 14 amino acids. This CDR3 reads CASRPWGGGTEAFF. CDR3 bases: TGTGCCAGCCGGCCCTGGGGAGGAGGCACTGAAGCTTTCTTT.

The chain is built from TRBV7-6 and TRBJ2-1; the D gene is possibly TRBD1 (6 bases). Germline lookup yields CDR1 SGHVS and CDR2 FNYEAQ. This CDR3 comprises 16 residues. V gave up 4 bases and J gave up 1 base, with 14 bases separating them. The CDR3 region is CASSSRGSRSYNEQFF. Here the CDR3 DNA reads TGTGCCAGCAGCTCTAGGGGGAGTCGGTCCTACAATGAGCAGTTCTTC.

This clone was seen a few times. The chain is built from TRBV5-6 and TRBJ2-1; 11 bases align to TRBD2. The V gene end was trimmed by 5 bases and the J gene end by 7 bases; junction bases not matched to a gene: 5. This CDR3 comprises 14 residues. Looked up from germline, CDR1 is SGHDT and CDR2 is YYEEEE. The CDR3 reads CASRPSGRRNEQFF. The CDR3 DNA is TGTGCCAGCAGACCTAGCGGGAGGCGGAATGAGCAGTTCTTC. The whole variable domain, remainder taken from reference TRBV5-6 and TRBJ2-1, is DAGVTQSPTHLIKTRGQQVTLRCSPKSGHDTVSWYQQALGQGPQFIFQYYEEEERQRGNFPDRFSGHQFPNYSSELNVNALLLGDSALYLCASRPSGRRNEQFFGPGTRLTVL.

This rearrangement joins TRBV19 to TRBJ2-2, with 11 bases that match TRBD2. V lost 5 bases and J lost 6; bases outside the gene matches: 8. The CDR3 is made up of 16 amino acids. Germline V lookup: CDR1 LNHDA, CDR2 SQIVND (reference sequence). The DNA for the CDR3 is TGTGCCAGTAGTTCTCCTAGCGGGAGGCCCCCCGGGGAGCTGTTTTTT. Its translation is CASSSPSGRPPGELFF.

A single count supports this clone. The chain carries TRBV21-1 and TRBJ2-4; the DNA was not compared with TRBD1, the D call given in the table. TRBV21-1 is a recognized pseudogene. CDR3 size: 15 residues. CDR3 coding DNA: TGTGCCAGCAGGGCGCTACAGCAAAGAAAAAACATTCAGTACTTC. It encodes CASRALQQRKNIQYF.

This chain links TRBV5-5 with TRBJ2-7; TRBD2 matches 9 bases. The V and J ends lost 0 bases and 6 bases, in that order; junction bases with no gene match: 10. The CDR3 consists of 16 residues. The germline gives CDR1 SGHKS, CDR2 YYEKEE (reference sequence). The CDR3 loop reads CASSLDPGASGAEQYF. In DNA, the CDR3 is TGTGCCAGCAGCTTGGACCCTGGGGCTAGCGGGGCCGAGCAGTACTTC. Full variable domain (outside the CDR3, taken from reference TRBV5-5 and TRBJ2-7): DAGVTQSPTHLIKTRGQQVTLRCSPISGHKSVSWYQQVLGQGPQFIFQYYEKEERGRGNFPDRFSARQFPNYSSELNVNALLLGDSALYLCASSLDPGASGAEQYFGPGTRLTVT.

The chain is built from TRBV7-2 and TRBJ2-7, with 12 positions matching TRBD2. This CDR3 has 15 residues. Germline CDR1 reads SGHTA; CDR2 reads FQGNSA. The J segment lost 6 bases and the V segment lost 7 bases, leaving 10 bases of the junction unmatched. DNA of the CDR3: TGTGCCAGCACCGCCCGACTAGCGGGAGAGCCCGAGCAGTACTTC. Translation: CASTARLAGEPEQYF.

The chain joins TRBV14 to TRBJ1-1, with a weak D call TRBD1 (5 bases). Germline V lookup: CDR1 SGHDN, CDR2 FVKESK. V was pared by 2 bases and J by 8 bases, with 27 bases between. The length of the CDR3 is 18 residues. CDR3 residues: CASSQLSPAYWDRGEAFF. DNA for the CDR3: TGTGCCAGCAGCCAACTATCCCCGGCATATTGGGACCGGGGGGAAGCTTTCTTT. Based on the CDR3 plus reference TRBV14 and TRBJ1-1, the full variable domain is EAGVTQFPSHSVIEKGQTVTLRCDPISGHDNLYWYRRVMGKEIKFLLHFVKESKQDESGMPNNRFLAERTGGTYSTLKVQPAELEDSGVYFCASSQLSPAYWDRGEAFFGQGTRLTVV.

V usage is TRBV28 and J usage is TRBJ2-2; D may correspond to TRBD1 or TRBD2 (5 bases each). The V end lost 4 bases, the J end lost 0 bases, and 9 bases lay between the germline ends. This CDR3 is built from 15 residues. Germline assignment: CDR1 MDHEN and CDR2 SYDVKM. CDR3 DNA: TGTGCCAGCAGTTCGGGACGGACGAACACCGGGGAGCTGTTTTTT. This translates into CASSSGRTNTGELFF.

J is TRBJ2-7 and V is TRBV5-1, with 7 bases identical to TRBD1. The trim removed 4 bases at V and 0 bases at J, leaving 10 bases unmatched. CDR1 is SGHRS and CDR2 is YFSETQ in the germline V gene. This CDR3 is built from 16 residues. The CDR3 DNA follows: TGCGCCAGCAGCCTGTCAGAGGGGGCGGTCTCCTACGAGCAGTACTTC. It encodes CASSLSEGAVSYEQYF.

V is TRBV5-1 and J is TRBJ2-1; D not certain. The germline V gene encodes CDR1 SGHRS and CDR2 YFSETQ. CDR3 length: 13 amino acids. V was clipped by 0 bases and J by 5 bases, with 6 bases between them. CDR3 DNA: TGCGCCAGCAGCTTGGTTCGGGACAATGAGCAGTTCTTC. The encoded protein is CASSLVRDNEQFF.

V is TRBV6-6 and J is TRBJ1-5; D is unresolved. V shed 4 bases and J shed 9 bases, with 7 bases lying between them. The CDR3 is 11 residues long. The V gene's germline CDR1 is MNHNY and CDR2 SVGAGI (reference sequence). CDR3 loop: CASSSRGPQHF. As DNA, the CDR3 is TGTGCCAGCAGTTCCCGCGGGCCCCAGCATTTT.

This clone was seen just once. The rearrangement joins TRBV30 to TRBJ1-2; 9 bases are a match to TRBD1. Trimming at V came to 3 bases and at J to 4 bases, leaving 12 bases not matched to a gene. CDR3 length: 16 amino acids. Germline-derived CDR1 and CDR2 are GTSNPN and SVGIG (reference sequence). Written as DNA, the CDR3 is TGTGCCTGGAGCCCGGGACAGGGAGTTCATGCCTATGGCTACACCTTC. This translates into CAWSPGQGVHAYGYTF.

CDR3 in DNA: TGCAGCGTTACAGTCTCCTACGAGCAGTACTTC. It codes for CSVTVSYEQYF. The V gene is TRBV29-1, the J gene TRBJ2-7; unclear D gene. The CDR3 contains 11 residues. Trimming left V 5 bases short and J 0 bases short, with 5 bases between. Germline CDR1 reads SQVTM; CDR2 reads ANQGSEA.

The chain uses TRBV27 and TRBJ2-7; possibly TRBD1 or TRBD2 for D (7 bases each). CDR3 length: 16 amino acids. The V end lost 5 bases, the J end lost 3 bases, and 20 bases lay between the germline ends. Germline CDR1 is MNHEY and CDR2 is SMNVEV (reference sequence). The CDR3 region is CASSPSWGGGIYEQYF. The CDR3 DNA follows: TGTGCCAGCAGTCCCAGCTGGGGAGGGGGCATCTACGAGCAGTACTTC.

This clone was observed a handful of times. This CDR3 reads CASSLDPGHNTGELFF. CDR3 coding DNA: TGCGCCAGCAGCTTGGATCCGGGACACAACACCGGGGAGCTGTTTTTT. The chain has TRBV5-1 and TRBJ2-2, with D maybe TRBD1 (6 bases). Trimming left V 0 bases short and J 2 bases short, with 11 bases between. The CDR3 covers 16 residues. Germline V gene sequence: CDR1 SGHRS, CDR2 YFSETQ.

The gene calls are TRBV5-4 and TRBJ2-4; TRBD1 agrees at 10 bases. The trim removed 0 bases at V and 3 bases at J, leaving 6 bases unmatched. CDR3 length: 17 residues. Germline loops: CDR1 SGHNT, CDR2 YYREEE (reference sequence). The CDR3 loop reads CASSLVGQGMVKNIQYF. The CDR3 DNA reads as TGTGCCAGCAGCTTGGTGGGACAGGGGATGGTCAAAAACATTCAGTACTTC.

The chain employs TRBV28 and TRBJ1-5; D is unresolved. Trimming pared 8 bases from V and 2 bases from J, leaving 7 bases between. The length of the CDR3 is 12 residues. CDR1 MDHEN and CDR2 SYDVKM come from the germline V gene. Written as DNA, the CDR3 is TGTGCCAGCGGAGGTGGCAATCAGCCCCAGCATTTT. Protein sequence: CASGGGNQPQHF.

The gene calls are TRBV29-1 and TRBJ1-4; D is perhaps TRBD1 (6 bases). The germline CDR1 and CDR2 sequences are SQVTM and ANQGSEA. CDR3 length: 15 amino acids. Trimming left V 7 bases short and J 4 bases short, with 19 bases between. CDR3 region: CSATGSDGYNEKLFF. The CDR3 coding sequence is TGCAGCGCCACAGGGTCGGACGGATATAATGAAAAACTGTTTTTT. The full variable domain, in which reference TRBV29-1 and TRBJ1-4 provide the parts outside the CDR3, is SAVISQKPSRDICQRGTSLTIQCQVDSQVTMMFWYRQQPGQSLTLIATANQGSEATYESGFVIDKFPISRPNLTFSTLTVSNMSPEDSSIYLCSATGSDGYNEKLFFGSGTQLSVL.